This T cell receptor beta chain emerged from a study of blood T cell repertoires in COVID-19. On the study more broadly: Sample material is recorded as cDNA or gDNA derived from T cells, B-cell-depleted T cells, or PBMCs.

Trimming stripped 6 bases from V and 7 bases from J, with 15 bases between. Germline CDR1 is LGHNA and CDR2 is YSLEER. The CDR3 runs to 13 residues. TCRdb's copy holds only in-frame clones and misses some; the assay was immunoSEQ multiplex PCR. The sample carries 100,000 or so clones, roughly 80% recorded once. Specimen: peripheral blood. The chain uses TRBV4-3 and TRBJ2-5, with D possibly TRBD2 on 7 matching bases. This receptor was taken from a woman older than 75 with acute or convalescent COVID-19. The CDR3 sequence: CASSQNREGTQYF. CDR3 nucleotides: TGCGCCAGCAGTCAGAACAGGGAGGGGACCCAGTACTTC.